Each of the 14 T cell receptor beta chains below was sequenced from the same sample in a study of blood T cell repertoires in COVID-19. Generated by immunoSEQ multiplex PCR, the TCRdb table keeps only in-frame clones and is missing some. The sample contains around 180,000 clones, roughly nine tenths of which appear only once. Sample: peripheral blood. Every receptor here comes from a man in his 70s with active or convalescent COVID-19.

The rearrangement joins TRBV5-1 to TRBJ1-6; D is unclear. The CDR3 sequence is 16 residues long. Germline lookup yields CDR1 SGHRS and CDR2 YFSETQ. Trimming pared 6 bases from V and 0 bases from J, leaving 13 bases between. This chain's CDR3 is CASKPIGGSYNSPLHF. CDR3 sequence (DNA): TGCGCCAGCAAGCCCATAGGAGGCTCCTATAATTCACCCCTCCACTTT.

The rearrangement uses TRBV2 and TRBJ1-1; D might be TRBD1 (5 bases). CDR1 is SNHLY, CDR2 FYNNEI, per germline. The CDR3 length is 12 residues. The ends were cut back, 7 bases at V and 1 base at J, with 7 bases in the middle. The CDR3 region has the DNA TGTGCCAGCACAGGGCCGAACACTGAAGCTTTCTTT. This translates into CASTGPNTEAFF.

Only one count was recorded for this clone. This chain links TRBV7-2 with TRBJ1-2; no clear D. V was cut by 1 base and J by 7 bases, with 16 bases left in between. The CDR3 loop spans 15 amino acids. Germline values: CDR1 SGHTA, CDR2 FQGNSA. In DNA, the CDR3 is TGTGCCAGCAGCTTAGACGCAGGCCAAATCTCTGGCTACACCTTC. Its translation is CASSLDAGQISGYTF.

This chain joins TRBV11-2 and TRBJ2-3; 9 positions match TRBD2. This CDR3 contains 18 residues. The germline V gene has CDR1 SGHAT and CDR2 FQNNGV. The trim removed 1 base at V and 5 bases at J, leaving 13 bases unmatched. The CDR3: CASSLGGGGGARGDTQYF. The CDR3, as DNA: TGTGCCAGCAGCTTAGGAGGCGGGGGGGGAGCCCGAGGAGATACGCAGTATTTT.

This clone was counted between two and nine times. The rearrangement links TRBV5-1 to TRBJ1-1; D not resolved. From germline, CDR1 is SGHRS and CDR2 YFSETQ. The CDR3 has 13 amino acids. Trimming took 2 bases from V and 1 from J, leaving 6 bases between them. The CDR3 spells CASSFTENTEAFF. In nucleotides, the CDR3 is TGCGCCAGCAGCTTTACAGAGAACACTGAAGCTTTCTTT. Using reference TRBV5-1 and TRBJ1-1 for the parts outside the CDR3, the full variable domain is KAGVTQTPRYLIKTRGQQVTLSCSPISGHRSVSWYQQTPGQGLQFLFEYFSETQRNKGNFPGRFSGRQFSNSRSEMNVSTLELGDSALYLCASSFTENTEAFFGQGTRLTVV.

The rearrangement uses TRBV2 and TRBJ1-5; TRBD1 aligns across 8 bases. Germline CDR1 SNHLY, CDR2 FYNNEI. Losses at the gene ends were 5 bases for V and 7 bases for J; bases not matched to a gene: 10. The CDR3 totals 15 residues. The CDR3 here is CASSPSSRGRQPQHF. The CDR3 nucleotides read TGTGCCAGCAGTCCGAGTAGCAGGGGGCGGCAGCCCCAGCATTTT.

The V gene is TRBV14, the J gene TRBJ2-7; 7 nucleotides align to TRBD1. V lost 4 bases to trimming and J lost 4 bases; unmatched junction nucleotides: 13. CDR1 SGHDN and CDR2 FVKESK come from the germline V gene. CDR3 length equals 16 residues. The CDR3 DNA follows: TGTGCCAGCAGCCGTTTGGGACAGCCTTCCGGGTACGAGCAGTACTTC. Protein sequence: CASSRLGQPSGYEQYF.

The V and J genes are TRBV19 and TRBJ1-1, with a possible D match to TRBD1 (6 bases). CDR3 length: 15 amino acids. Trimming removed 4 bases at V and 0 bases at J, with 12 bases between. In germline, CDR1 is LNHDA, CDR2 SQIVND (reference sequence). CDR3 sequence reads: CASSRQGRLNTEAFF. Here the CDR3 DNA reads TGTGCCAGTAGTAGGCAGGGGCGACTGAACACTGAAGCTTTCTTT.

This clone was observed a handful of times. This chain uses TRBV5-1 with TRBJ2-2; 9 bases fit TRBD1. The germline V gene has CDR1 SGHRS and CDR2 YFSETQ. The CDR3 has 15 amino acids. With V trimmed by 7 bases and J by 3 bases, 7 bases remained unmatched. The CDR3 loop reads CASGQGFIDTGELFF. The CDR3 nucleotides read TGCGCCAGCGGACAGGGGTTTATTGACACCGGGGAGCTGTTTTTT.

The J gene is TRBJ1-5, the V gene TRBV5-1; 7 nucleotides match TRBD1. CDR1 is SGHRS and CDR2 is YFSETQ in the germline V gene. The V gene end was trimmed by 3 bases and the J gene end by 5 bases; junction bases not matched to a gene: 5. The CDR3 is 14 residues long. CDR3 residues: CASSWDSIDQPQHF. CDR3 DNA sequence: TGCGCCAGCAGCTGGGACAGCATAGATCAGCCCCAGCATTTT.

The chain is built from TRBV18 and TRBJ2-1; 10 positions agree with TRBD2. The CDR3 is made up of 16 amino acids. Germline CDR1 is KGHSH and CDR2 is LQKENI. Trimming cost V 3 bases and J 7 bases; bases outside gene matches: 9. The CDR3 is CASSPSRAGGGNEQFF. In DNA form, the CDR3 reads TGTGCCAGCTCACCGAGTCGAGCGGGAGGGGGGAATGAGCAGTTCTTC.

V usage is TRBV27 and J usage is TRBJ2-7; D is possibly TRBD2 (7 bases). CDR1 and CDR2 from the germline V gene are MNHEY and SMNVEV (reference sequence). The germline V and J ends were trimmed by 4 bases and 3 bases, with 13 bases remaining between them. The CDR3 is made up of 14 amino acids. The CDR3 bases are TGTGCCAGCAGTTGGGGGCGGGAGAGCTACGAGCAGTACTTC. As protein: CASSWGRESYEQYF.

This clone has a single count. The rearrangement joins TRBV7-9 to TRBJ1-2; D gene ambiguous. Trimming took off 11 bases at V and 3 bases at J, with 16 bases between the two ends. The CDR3 has 13 residues. Germline CDR1 is SEHNR and CDR2 is FQNEAQ (reference sequence). CDR3 DNA: TGTGCCTCGAGGAGGCCGCGGGACTATGGCTACACCTTC. Translating gives CASRRPRDYGYTF.

The chain links TRBV18 to TRBJ1-1; TRBD1 aligns across 8 bases. The CDR3 is made up of 16 amino acids. CDR1 KGHSH and CDR2 LQKENI come from the germline V gene. V trimming: 3 bases; J trimming: 5 bases; junction bases outside the gene matches: 11. The CDR3 spells CASSPRPTTGGTEAFF. DNA of the CDR3: TGTGCCAGCTCACCCCGGCCAACCACAGGGGGTACTGAAGCTTTCTTT.